Listed here are 12 T cell receptor beta chains from one sample, sequenced in a study of T cell changes during pregnancy in multiple sclerosis. Clones were read by immunoSEQ multiplex PCR, and TCRdb kept only the in-frame ones, dropping some. Of roughly 39,000 clones listed, approximately 91% are singletons. The material was CD8+ T cells from peripheral blood mononuclear cells, obtained after pregnancy. The receptors were sampled from a female donor with multiple sclerosis, enrolled in a pregnancy study.

As for this clone: Germline is not matched at one junction end, which may reflect a read error. The V gene is TRBV9, the J gene TRBJ1-3; D might be TRBD1 (5 bases). Germline V lookup: CDR1 SGDLS, CDR2 YYNGEE. The CDR3 contains 17 residues. This chain's CDR3 is CASSPNSPAGRGDTIYF. Here the CDR3 DNA reads TGTGCCAGCAGCCCAAACTCCCCAGCAGGGCGTGGAGACACCATATATTTT.

The chain combines TRBV5-1 with TRBJ1-5; the match to TRBD1 covers 11 bases. Trimming removed 7 bases from V and 0 bases from J; junction bases left unmatched: 18. This CDR3 has 20 amino acids. CDR1 SGHRS and CDR2 YFSETQ come from the germline V gene. The DNA of the CDR3 is TGCGCCAGCGGGCCGCATCTTCGGACAGGGGGCCACTATAGCAATCAGCCCCAGCATTTT. Translated, it gives CASGPHLRTGGHYSNQPQHF.

The gene calls are TRBV6-1 and TRBJ2-7; D gene uncertain. Germline V lookup: CDR1 MNHNS, CDR2 SASEGT. The V end was cut by 2 bases, the J end by 1 base, with 3 bases between. CDR3 length: 12 amino acids. The CDR3 sequence is CASSEYSYEQYF. The CDR3 DNA follows: TGTGCCAGCAGTGAATATTCCTACGAGCAGTACTTC.

V is TRBV5-4 and J is TRBJ2-1, with 9 nucleotides matching TRBD1. J was trimmed by 7 bases and V by 3 bases; bases with no gene match: 5. The CDR3 runs to 14 residues. From germline, CDR1 is SGHNT and CDR2 YYREEE (reference sequence). The CDR3 sequence: CASSSTGGRNEQFF. DNA of the CDR3: TGTGCCAGCAGCTCGACAGGGGGTCGGAATGAGCAGTTCTTC.

This chain uses TRBV9 with TRBJ2-1; 7 bases agree with TRBD2. This CDR3 is 13 amino acids long. The germline V gene has CDR1 SGDLS and CDR2 YYNGEE. V shed 8 bases, J shed 9 bases, and the junction held 11 bases outside the gene matches. This CDR3 is CARGTLGEGEQFF. CDR3 DNA: TGTGCCAGAGGGACCTTGGGGGAGGGTGAGCAGTTCTTC.

Here the CDR3 DNA reads TGTGCCAGCAGTCCTACAGGTCCATCGTACAATGAGCAGTTCTTC. The encoded protein is CASSPTGPSYNEQFF. The rearrangement uses TRBV27 and TRBJ2-1; a weak D match, TRBD1 (5 bases). The germline V gene has CDR1 MNHEY and CDR2 SMNVEV (reference sequence). This CDR3 has 15 residues. V was cut by 5 bases and J by 4 bases, with 15 bases left in between.

This rearrangement joins TRBV9 to TRBJ2-1; 7 bases match TRBD2. This CDR3 is built from 15 residues. Germline values: CDR1 SGDLS, CDR2 YYNGEE. V dropped 0 bases and J dropped 8; count of bases not matched to a gene: 8. The chain's CDR3 is CASSVAGTIHDEQFF. The CDR3 region has the DNA TGTGCCAGCAGCGTAGCCGGGACTATTCACGATGAGCAGTTCTTC.

V is TRBV18 and J is TRBJ2-1; the D gene is possibly TRBD2 (6 bases). CDR1 KGHSH and CDR2 LQKENI come from the germline V gene. The CDR3 covers 16 residues. V shed 0 bases and J shed 5 bases, with 14 bases lying between them. CDR3 DNA: TGTGCCAGCTCACCACCCGGGACTCCTCCTAACAATGAGCAGTTCTTC. The encoded protein is CASSPPGTPPNNEQFF.

This clone has just one count. The V call is TRBV27, the J call TRBJ1-2; D gene uncertain. Germline V gene lookup returns CDR1 MNHEY and CDR2 SMNVEV (reference sequence). V was clipped by 4 bases and J by 2 bases, with 17 bases between them. There are 16 residues in the CDR3. The CDR3 is CASSSLTVGLNYGYTF. CDR3 in DNA: TGTGCCAGCAGTTCCCTTACAGTTGGCTTAAACTATGGCTACACCTTC.

This chain uses TRBV27 with TRBJ1-1; TRBD1 aligns across 7 bases. Germline V gene lookup returns CDR1 MNHEY and CDR2 SMNVEV (reference sequence). The CDR3 sequence is 14 residues long. The V gene end was trimmed by 4 bases and the J gene end by 5 bases; junction bases not matched to a gene: 7. The CDR3 is CASSWGRGRTEAFF. CDR3 DNA: TGTGCCAGCAGTTGGGGCAGGGGGAGGACTGAAGCTTTCTTT.

This chain links TRBV28 with TRBJ2-2; no clear D gene. This CDR3 contains 15 residues. With 5 bases removed from V and 1 base from J, the gap between germline ends came to 11 bases. From germline, CDR1 is MDHEN and CDR2 SYDVKM. The CDR3 is CASSKQTVNTGELFF. As DNA, the CDR3 is TGTGCCAGCAGTAAACAGACGGTGAACACCGGGGAGCTGTTTTTT.

This chain links TRBV5-4 with TRBJ1-2; D is unresolved. Deletions cut 4 bases from V and 3 bases from J, with 13 bases between. The CDR3 is 14 amino acids. The germline CDR1 and CDR2 sequences are SGHNT and YYREEE (reference sequence). The CDR3 protein is CASSPGGPDYGYTF. The CDR3 region has the DNA TGTGCCAGCAGCCCCGGAGGGCCTGACTATGGCTACACCTTC.